The clone carrying this T cell receptor (beta chain) has a count of ten or more. The antigen remains unidentified. This entry comes from a study of prognosis after radiotherapy for stage I lung cancer. Two rounds of multiplex PCR amplified TCR beta CDR3 from genomic DNA. Primers targeting each individual TRBV and TRBJ gene were applied in first-round PCR. With universal primers, the second PCR round was performed. TCRdb itself ran the multiplex PCR reads through MiXCR, one entry per CDR3 protein. Of about 22,000 distinct CDR3 sequences in the sample, about 37% are singletons; the top ten hold approximately 52%. Whole-study findings and limits: Patients developing distant metastases showed lower Shannon entropy after stereotactic body radiation therapy.

CDR1 is SNHLY and CDR2 is FYNNEI in the germline V gene. The V end was cut by 4 bases, the J end by 4 bases, with 13 bases between. This CDR3 is 14 amino acids long. Among the patients, all were node-negative on CT and PET/CT, and none had received prior chemotherapy or radiotherapy or had other malignancies. This sample comprised PBMCs, obtained before or after stereotactic body radiation therapy (not recorded which). The receptor's source is a donor over 45 with non-small cell lung cancer. The chain employs TRBV2 and TRBJ2-5, with D tentatively TRBD2 (6 bases). The CDR3: CASSGEAAGETQYF. The CDR3, as DNA: TGTGCCAGCAGTGGGGAGGCGGCGGGAGAGACCCAGTACTTC.